This TCR beta chain comes out of a study of T cells in Graves' hyperthyroidism and ophthalmopathy. This clonotype appeared a few times. The junction and the germline gene differ at one end; a read error may be behind it. The CDR3 regions of TCR beta were amplified from RNA transcripts. TCR CDR3 regions were first amplified by RT-PCR with HTBI primers. TCRdb independently ran MiXCR on the multiplex PCR reads; one entry per CDR3 protein. The sample carries a few hundred thousand distinct CDR3 sequences, 15% to 20% recorded once. Isolation of PBMCs was performed on about 9.9 ml fresh peripheral blood. The germline V gene encodes CDR1 SGHDN and CDR2 FVKESK. The CDR3 runs to 14 residues.

The chain employs TRBV14 and TRBJ2-2; perhaps TRBD1 as D (6 bases). This receptor was identified in a man aged 35 to 55 with Graves' hyperthyroidism. Material for sequencing was blood. DNA for the CDR3: TGTGCCAGCAGCCTACAGGGTTGGACCGGGGAGCTGGTTTTT. It is translated as CASSLQGWTGELVF.